Each of the 27 T cell receptor beta chains below was sequenced from the same sample in a study of shared clonotypes between healthy human individuals. Repertoires were generated with immunoSEQ multiplex PCR, while TCRdb's copy carries only in-frame clones and drops some. The profile shows about 1,500,000 clones, roughly 96% of them singletons. The material sequenced was naive CD4+ T cells sorted from blood. Regarding subset: CD45RA+ positively selected. These receptors all come from a young man in good health.

This chain joins TRBV5-1 and TRBJ2-5; either TRBD1 or TRBD2 may fit D (5 bases each). The V end was cut by 6 bases, the J end by 0 bases, with 15 bases between. The germline V gene has CDR1 SGHRS and CDR2 YFSETQ. This CDR3 spans 15 amino acids. The CDR3 spells CASIRGLEDQETQYF. The CDR3 DNA sequence: TGCGCCAGCATTAGGGGTTTGGAGGACCAAGAGACCCAGTACTTC.

The CDR3 spells CASSDRAIATEAFF. CDR3 DNA sequence: TGTGCCAGCTCGGACAGGGCCATTGCCACTGAAGCTTTCTTT. The rearrangement links TRBV2 to TRBJ1-1, with 8 bases lining up with TRBD1. Germline trimming cut 8 bases from V and 4 bases from J; bases unmatched to any gene: 9. CDR3 length: 14 amino acids. Germline loops: CDR1 SNHLY, CDR2 FYNNEI.

V usage is TRBV10-3 and J usage is TRBJ1-3; no clear D. V lost 1 base and J lost 4, with 17 bases in between. There are 17 residues in the CDR3. From germline, CDR1 is ENHRY and CDR2 SYGVKD. CDR3 in DNA: TGTGCCATCAGTGAGTTTAAGGGCTCCCTCGGGGGAAACACCATATATTTT. Its protein product is CAISEFKGSLGGNTIYF.

As regards this clone: Other DNA sequences in this sample translate to the same CDR3. The CDR3 here is CASSYSRDRNYEQYF. The CDR3 DNA sequence: TGTGCCAGCAGTTACTCGAGGGACAGGAACTACGAGCAGTACTTC. The chain is built from TRBV6-5 and TRBJ2-7; the match to TRBD1 covers 8 bases. The junction had 4 bases not matched to a gene; V was cut back by 0 bases and J by 3 bases. The CDR3 covers 15 residues. The germline CDR1 and CDR2 sequences are MNHEY and SVGAGI.

Details on this clone: Other DNA sequences in the same sample also yield this CDR3. V is TRBV9 and J is TRBJ1-3; no definite D call. Germline CDR1 and CDR2: SGDLS and YYNGEE. This CDR3 has 15 amino acids. Trimming stripped 0 bases from V and 0 bases from J, with 7 bases between. CDR3 sequence: CASSVAGNSGNTIYF. The DNA for the CDR3 is TGTGCCAGCAGCGTAGCGGGGAACTCTGGAAACACCATATATTTT.

This clone was observed a single time. It is unclear where the CDR3 begins or ends on the DNA, so no DNA is shown, and the CDR3 is as TCRdb lists it. The rearrangement joins TRBV6-5 to TRBJ2-7; whether TRBD2, the table's D call, matches the DNA was not checked. CDR1 and CDR2 from the germline V gene are MNHEY and SVGAGI. The CDR3 comprises 13 residues, both ends counted. CDR3 loop: CASSSSGVREQYF.

Of note for this clone: This sample includes further DNA sequences coding for the same CDR3. The V call is TRBV5-1, the J call TRBJ1-3; unclear D gene. Trimming took 0 bases from V and 0 from J, leaving 4 bases between them. Germline V gene lookup returns CDR1 SGHRS and CDR2 YFSETQ. The CDR3 has 14 residues. The DNA for the CDR3 is TGCGCCAGCAGCTTGGGCAACTCTGGAAACACCATATATTTT. Amino acids: CASSLGNSGNTIYF.

This rearrangement joins TRBV7-2 to TRBJ2-7; D is unresolved. CDR1 and CDR2 from the germline V gene are SGHTA and FQGNSA. The CDR3 length is 13 residues. Trimming cost V 2 bases and J 4 bases, with 9 bases left between them. CDR3 coding DNA: TGTGCCAGCAGCTTATTTTCCGCTTACGAGCAGTACTTC. Encoded protein: CASSLFSAYEQYF.

A note on this clone: Its ends do not fully match the called genes, so a read error is possible. V gene TRBV18 combines with J gene TRBJ2-1; 8 nucleotides match TRBD1. Germline assignment: CDR1 KGHSH and CDR2 LQKENI. The CDR3 runs 20 residues. The CDR3 spells CASSPPRTGPGGESYNEQFF. As DNA, the CDR3 is TGTGCCAGCTCCCCACCGAGGACAGGGCCCGGGGGAGAGAGCTACAATGAGCAGTTCTTC.

V and J are TRBV27 and TRBJ1-2; D gene uncertain. This CDR3 is 14 amino acids long. The V end was cut by 7 bases, the J end by 8 bases, with 20 bases between. The germline CDR1 and CDR2 sequences are MNHEY and SMNVEV (reference sequence). The CDR3 DNA follows: TGTGCCAGCACTCGATTGAGTGGGCCCTCGGGCTACACCTTC. This gives the protein CASTRLSGPSGYTF.

The V and J genes are TRBV5-4 and TRBJ2-5; D is perhaps TRBD1 (6 bases). Trimming removed 2 bases at V and 5 bases at J, with 16 bases between. This CDR3 comprises 15 residues. Per the germline V gene, CDR1 is SGHNT and CDR2 is YYREEE (reference sequence). This CDR3 is CASSLKAVRGETQYF. The DNA of the CDR3 is TGTGCCAGCAGCTTAAAAGCGGTTAGGGGGGAGACCCAGTACTTC.

V is TRBV10-3 and J is TRBJ1-3; D gene ambiguous. V lost 10 bases to trimming and J lost 4 bases, with 14 bases between them. This CDR3 has 13 amino acids. Germline values: CDR1 ENHRY, CDR2 SYGVKD. The CDR3 nucleotides are TGTGCCACCGCAACGGAGAGGGGAAACACCATATATTTT. Translating it yields CATATERGNTIYF.

J is TRBJ1-1 and V is TRBV6-5; unclear D gene. CDR1 is MNHEY and CDR2 is SVGAGI in the germline V gene. The CDR3 has 15 amino acids. Trimming shortened V by 0 bases and J by 0 bases, and 8 bases separated the two germline ends. The CDR3 DNA is TGTGCCAGCAGTTACTCCCAGTTATTGAACACTGAAGCTTTCTTT. Its protein is CASSYSQLLNTEAFF.

V gene TRBV28 combines with J gene TRBJ2-3; TRBD1 aligns across 7 bases. J lost 2 bases, V lost 5 bases, and 10 bases had no gene match. The length of the CDR3 is 16 residues. Germline-derived CDR1 and CDR2 are MDHEN and SYDVKM. CDR3 protein: CASSLLTGANTDTQYF. The CDR3, as DNA: TGTGCCAGCAGTCTACTCACAGGGGCCAACACAGATACGCAGTATTTT.

The chain has TRBV4-3 and TRBJ1-4; no reliable D call. The CDR3 spans 16 residues. V was trimmed by 3 bases and J by 4 bases, leaving 15 bases between them. In germline, CDR1 is LGHNA, CDR2 YSLEER. The CDR3 here is CASSHRHAVDNEKLFF. The DNA of the CDR3 is TGCGCCAGCAGCCACCGCCACGCGGTAGATAATGAAAAACTGTTTTTT.

This CDR3 is CATSRDPRGTDTQYF. CDR3 DNA sequence: TGTGCCACCAGCAGAGACCCTAGAGGCACAGATACGCAGTATTTT. This chain links TRBV15 with TRBJ2-3; D is ambiguous. The germline V gene encodes CDR1 LNHNV and CDR2 YYDKDF (reference sequence). The CDR3 length is 15 residues. V was cut by 0 bases and J by 1 base, with 8 bases left in between.

The J gene is TRBJ2-3, the V gene TRBV28; 8 bases agree with TRBD1. Germline lookup yields CDR1 MDHEN and CDR2 SYDVKM. After removal of 2 bases from V and 4 bases from J, the junction contained 5 bases not matched to a gene. CDR3 size: 15 residues. As DNA, the CDR3 is TGTGCCAGCAGTTTACAGGGGGCGCCTCCAGATACGCAGTATTTT. Translated, it gives CASSLQGAPPDTQYF.

This clone appeared a few times. The chain has TRBV5-6 and TRBJ2-7, with 12 bases aligning to TRBD1. CDR1 and CDR2 from the germline V gene are SGHDT and YYEEEE. CDR3 size: 14 residues. The ends lost 4 bases at V and 7 bases at J; junction bases unmatched: 6. The CDR3 here is CASSTGQGAGEQYF. Here the CDR3 DNA reads TGTGCCAGCAGCACGGGACAGGGGGCGGGGGAGCAGTACTTC.

Details on this clone: The identical CDR3 is also encoded by other nucleotide sequences in the sample. The chain carries TRBV29-1 and TRBJ2-1; TRBD2 aligns across 7 bases. The CDR3 has 13 amino acids. The germline gives CDR1 SQVTM, CDR2 ANQGSEA. J lost 0 bases, V lost 4 bases, and 0 bases had no gene match. This CDR3 reads CSVAGGSYNEQFF. The DNA for the CDR3 is TGCAGCGTTGCGGGGGGCTCCTACAATGAGCAGTTCTTC.

The chain links TRBV18 to TRBJ2-7, with a weak D call TRBD2 (5 bases). The CDR3 extends over 15 amino acids. V gave up 3 bases and J gave up 3 bases, with 15 bases separating them. Germline lookup yields CDR1 KGHSH and CDR2 LQKENI. CDR3 coding DNA: TGTGCCAGCTCACCGGTGCGGGCTTCTGGCTACGAGCAGTACTTC. Residues: CASSPVRASGYEQYF. Full variable domain (outside the CDR3, taken from reference TRBV18 and TRBJ2-7): NAGVMQNPRHLVRRRGQEARLRCSPMKGHSHVYWYRQLPEEGLKFMVYLQKENIIDESGMPKERFSAEFPKEGPSILRIQQVVRGDSAAYFCASSPVRASGYEQYFGPGTRLTVT.

The rearrangement uses TRBV2 and TRBJ1-2; 7 positions agree with TRBD1. The V gene's germline CDR1 is SNHLY and CDR2 FYNNEI. V lost 2 bases, J lost 4 bases, and 1 base stayed unmatched. The CDR3 is 13 residues long. CDR3 nucleotides: TGTGCCAGCAGTGAATCAGGGGGCTATGGCTACACCTTC. Translation gives CASSESGGYGYTF.

In the case of this clone: This specimen includes other DNA sequences encoding the same CDR3. The CDR3 DNA reads as TGCGCCAGCAGCCAGACTAGCGGCTCCTACAATGAGCAGTTCTTC. It yields the protein CASSQTSGSYNEQFF. The J gene is TRBJ2-1, the V gene TRBV5-1; 9 bases line up with TRBD2. Germline assignment: CDR1 SGHRS and CDR2 YFSETQ. The ends lost 4 bases at V and 0 bases at J; junction bases unmatched: 2. This CDR3 is 15 amino acids long.

The V gene is TRBV2, the J gene TRBJ1-1, with unresolved D. The CDR3 runs to 13 residues. V was shortened by 8 bases and J by 1 base, with 11 bases between the two germline ends. The V gene's germline CDR1 is SNHLY and CDR2 FYNNEI. In DNA, the CDR3 is TGTGCCAGCGTAGTGGAGCGGAACACTGAAGCTTTCTTT. It yields the protein CASVVERNTEAFF.

CDR3 sequence reads: CASSPTGQEQPQHF. DNA for the CDR3: TGTGCCAGCAGCCCGACAGGCCAAGAGCAGCCCCAGCATTTT. V gene TRBV6-9 combines with J gene TRBJ1-5, with D perhaps TRBD1 (6 bases). The CDR3 consists of 14 residues. The V end was cut by 6 bases, the J end by 7 bases, with 16 bases between. Germline V lookup: CDR1 MNHGY, CDR2 SVAAGI.

The chain is built from TRBV29-1 and TRBJ1-1; tentative D call: TRBD1 (5 bases). The CDR3 sequence is 12 residues long. Germline V CDR1 and CDR2: SQVTM, ANQGSEA. CDR3 bases: TGCAGTGGGAGAGATGGGGGCACTGAAGCTTTCTTT. Protein sequence: CSGRDGGTEAFF.

This chain links TRBV20-1 with TRBJ2-1; D not certain. Germline loops: CDR1 DFQATT, CDR2 SNEGSKA (reference sequence). The length of the CDR3 is 10 residues. Trimming pared 2 bases from V and 9 bases from J, leaving 5 bases between. This CDR3 reads CSARRVEQFF. For the CDR3, the DNA is TGCAGTGCTAGAAGGGTTGAGCAGTTCTTC.

This chain uses TRBV18 with TRBJ2-7; 7 bases align to TRBD1. There are 15 residues in the CDR3. The junction had 12 bases not matched to a gene; V was cut back by 4 bases and J by 6 bases. Germline values: CDR1 KGHSH, CDR2 LQKENI. The CDR3 region has the DNA TGTGCCAGCTCACTACAGGGGAGAATATTCGCCGAGCAGTACTTC. Its translation is CASSLQGRIFAEQYF.